This TCR beta chain came from a study of liver allograft versus peripheral blood T cells. Study-level information: Recipients' peripheral blood served as the comparator for T cell receptor repertoires in transplanted livers.

TCRdb passed the reads through MiXCR, listing each CDR3 protein once. Of some 6,100 distinct CDR3 sequences listed, roughly 18% are singletons. This clonotype appeared many times. This CDR3 is built from 15 residues. Germline-derived CDR1 and CDR2 are LNHNV and YYDKDF (reference sequence). Trimming removed 4 bases at V and 0 bases at J, with 10 bases between. V is TRBV15 and J is TRBJ1-3; perhaps TRBD1 as D (6 bases). The receptor was isolated from a human patient who had a liver transplant. Some T cells could come from the graft donor. The CDR3 protein is CATSTDRFSGNTIYF. CDR3 nucleotide sequence: TGTGCCACCAGCACCGACAGGTTCTCTGGAAACACCATATATTTT. Complete variable domain (other parts from reference TRBV15 and TRBJ1-3): DAMVIQNPRYQVTQFGKPVTLSCSQTLNHNVMYWYQQKSSQAPKLLFHYYDKDFNNEADTPDNFQSRRPNTSFCFLDIRSPGLGDTAMYLCATSTDRFSGNTIYFGEGSWLTVV.